This T cell receptor beta chain originates from a study of blood T cell repertoires in COVID-19. It was during active infection that Seattle patients were enrolled and then longitudinally followed. CDR1 is MNHEY, CDR2 SMNVEV, per germline (reference sequence). Between the trimmed V and J ends, which lost 2 bases and 2 bases, there was a span of 6 bases. The length of the CDR3 is 13 residues. Assay: immunoSEQ multiplex PCR; the TCRdb copy retains only in-frame clones and omits some. Counted here are roughly 70,000 clones, 65% to 90% occurring once; the ten biggest clones make up 6.3%. This clonotype originated in an elderly man with COVID-19, enrolled during active disease. The rearrangement joins TRBV27 to TRBJ1-2, with a tentative D call TRBD1 (5 bases). Sequencing was done on a sample of peripheral blood. Here the CDR3 reads CASSLDRNYGYTF. The DNA for the CDR3 is TGTGCCAGCAGTTTAGACAGAAACTATGGCTACACCTTC.